The rows below give T cell receptor beta chains drawn from one sample of a study of blood T cells in healthy people across ages. TCRdb analysed the 5' RACE reads with MiXCR anew, one entry per CDR3 protein. The repertoire holds under 1 million distinct CDR3 sequences, approximately 44% seen once, with about 19% in the top ten. The specimen was blood. All receptors derive from a man aged 60-69 years in good health. Each CDR3 is given with its conserved first and last residue. D genes are given only for firm matches. Part of the rows lack a size; the others show once, few, many or a class for expanded clones.

clone_size	d_call	v_call	j_call	cdr3_nt	cdr3_aa
-	-	TRBV4-1	TRBJ1-5	TGCGCCAGCAGCCAAGCGGGGTCTAATCAGCCCCAGCATTTT	CASSQAGSNQPQHF
few	-	TRBV5-6	TRBJ1-4	TGTGCCAGCAGCTTGTCAGGGGCAGTGAATGAAAAACTGTTTTTT	CASSLSGAVNEKLFF
-	-	TRBV7-2	TRBJ1-1	TGTGCCAGCAGCCCCCCCCGGGTCTACACTGAAGCTTTCTTT	CASSPPRVYTEAFF
-	-	TRBV5-8	TRBJ2-1	TGTGCCAGCAGCCAGTGGGCGGTGGAGCAGTTCTTC	CASSQWAVEQFF
-	-	TRBV11-3	TRBJ1-2	TGTGCCAGCAGCAACACGGGGACTGACTATGGCTGCACCTTC	CASSNTGTDYGCTF
few	-	TRBV4-3	TRBJ2-3	TGCGCCAGCAGCCAAGTTCGGGGGACACCGACAGATACGCAGTATTTT	CASSQVRGTPTDTQYF
-	-	TRBV7-9	TRBJ2-1	TGTGCCAGCAGCTTAGAGGGGATTGGCAATGAGCAGTTCTTC	CASSLEGIGNEQFF
-	TRBD1	TRBV11-2	TRBJ1-2	TGTGCCAGCAGGTCCGGACAGGCGGATTATGGCTACACCTTC	CASRSGQADYGYTF
-	TRBD1	TRBV12-3/TRBV12-4	TRBJ1-2	TGTGCCAGCAGTCCCTCGACAGGGAGCGGGAGCTATGGCTACACCTTC	CASSPSTGSGSYGYTF
few	-	TRBV15	TRBJ1-2	TGTGCCACCAGCAGAGATATCGGAGGCCTATATGGCTACACCTTC	CATSRDIGGLYGYTF
-	TRBD1	TRBV5-1	TRBJ1-1	TGCGCCAGCAGCTTGGGGACAGGGGGCGCCTCTGAAGCTTTCTTT	CASSLGTGGASEAFF
-	-	TRBV12-3/TRBV12-4	TRBJ1-1	TGTGCCAGCAGTTTTGGGCGGACGAACACTGAAGCTTTCTTT	CASSFGRTNTEAFF
few	-	TRBV20-1	TRBJ2-5	TGCAGTGCTAGAGACATGGTTAGCCAAGAGACCCAGTACTTC	CSARDMVSQETQYF
-	TRBD2	TRBV5-1	TRBJ2-3	TGCGCCAGTGCGACTAGCAGGAGCACAGATACGCAGTATTTT	CASATSRSTDTQYF
-	-	TRBV20-1	TRBJ2-7	TGCAGTGCTAGAGATCAGGGCGAGCAGTACTTC	CSARDQGEQYF
-	-	TRBV4-3	TRBJ1-5	TGCGCCAGCAGCCCGGAGCCCACAGGGAACAATCAGCCCCAGCATTTT	CASSPEPTGNNQPQHF
-	-	TRBV7-3	TRBJ2-3	TGTGCCAGCAGCCCCGCGTTGTCCGGGATCACAGATACGCAGTATTTT	CASSPALSGITDTQYF
many	TRBD2	TRBV7-9	TRBJ2-3	TGTGCCAGCAGCTCGAGGACTAGTAGCCGCGGGGATACGCAGTATTTT	CASSSRTSSRGDTQYF